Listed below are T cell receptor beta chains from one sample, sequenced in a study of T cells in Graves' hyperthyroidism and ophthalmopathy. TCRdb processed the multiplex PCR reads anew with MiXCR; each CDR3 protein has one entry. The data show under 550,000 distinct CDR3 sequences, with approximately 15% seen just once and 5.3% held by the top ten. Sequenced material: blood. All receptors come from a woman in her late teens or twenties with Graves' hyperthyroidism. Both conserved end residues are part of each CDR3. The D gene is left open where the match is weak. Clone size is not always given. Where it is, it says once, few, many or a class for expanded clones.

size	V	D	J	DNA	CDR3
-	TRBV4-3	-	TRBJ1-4	TGCGCCAGCAGCCAAGGGCAGGCCCGAGGGGAAAAACTGTTTTTT	CASSQGQARGEKLFF
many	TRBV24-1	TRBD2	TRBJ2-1	TGTGCCACCAGCGGACAGAGCGGGAGGGCCGGTCAGTATGAGCAGTTCTTC	CATSGQSGRAGQYEQFF
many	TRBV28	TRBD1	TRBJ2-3	TGTGCCAGCAGAGGACAGGGGGCTAGCACAGATACGCAGTATTTT	CASRGQGASTDTQYF
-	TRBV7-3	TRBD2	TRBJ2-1	TGTGCCAGCAGCCCAACGGGAGGACTAGCGGGAGATAGGAATGAGCAGTTCTTC	CASSPTGGLAGDRNEQFF
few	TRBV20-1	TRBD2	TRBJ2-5	TGCAGTGCTAGAACGGGGGGAGGGCCCTCAGAGACCCAGTACTTC	CSARTGGGPSETQYF
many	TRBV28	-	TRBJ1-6	TGTGCCAGCAGTTCCCCGGGGGAAAGCTCCTATAATTCACCCCTCCACTTT	CASSSPGESSYNSPLHF
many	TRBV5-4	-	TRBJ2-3	TGTGCCAGCAGCTTGGCTCGAGTGCGCACAGATACGCAGTATTTT	CASSLARVRTDTQYF
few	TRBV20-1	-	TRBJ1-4	TGCAGTGCGTCCCCAAGGGGGATTACCAATGAAAAACTGTTTTTT	CSASPRGITNEKLFF
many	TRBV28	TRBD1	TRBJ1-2	TGTGCCGCGAGCCGGACTTACATAGGGGGCAACTATGGCTACACCTTC	CAASRTYIGGNYGYTF
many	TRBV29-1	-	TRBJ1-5	TGCAGCGTTGGACGAGATAGCAATCAGCCCCAGCATTTT	CSVGRDSNQPQHF
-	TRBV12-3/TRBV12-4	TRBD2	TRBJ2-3	TGTGCCAGCAGGGGACTAGCGGGGCGGGATACGCAGTATTTT	CASRGLAGRDTQYF
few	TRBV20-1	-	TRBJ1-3	TGCAGTGCTAGAGATGGGAAGATCTCTGGAAACACCATATATTTT	CSARDGKISGNTIYF
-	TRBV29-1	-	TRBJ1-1	TGCAGCGTTGACAGGGGTCCGGGGGCTTTCTTT	CSVDRGPGAFF
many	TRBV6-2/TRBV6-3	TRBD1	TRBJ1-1	TGTGCCAGCAGGGGACAGGGGGCCACTGAAGCTTTCTTT	CASRGQGATEAFF
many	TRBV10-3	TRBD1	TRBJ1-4	TGTGCCATCAGGGAGACAGGGGGCGGAGAAAAACTGTTTTTT	CAIRETGGGEKLFF
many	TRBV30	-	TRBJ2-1	TGTGCCTGGAGTGGGCTATACAATGAGCAGTTCTTC	CAWSGLYNEQFF
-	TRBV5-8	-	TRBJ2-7	TGTGCCAGCAGCTTGGGGGACGGCCGCTCCTACGAGCAGTACTTC	CASSLGDGRSYEQYF
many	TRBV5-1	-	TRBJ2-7	TGCGCCAGCAGCTTATCAGATGGCTACGAGCAGTACTTC	CASSLSDGYEQYF
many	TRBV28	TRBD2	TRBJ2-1	TGTGCCAGCAGTTGGACTAGCGCAAGTGAGCAGTTCTTC	CASSWTSASEQFF
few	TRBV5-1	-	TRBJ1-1	TGCGCCAGCACCACGGGAGCAGCGAACACTGAAGCTTTCTTT	CASTTGAANTEAFF
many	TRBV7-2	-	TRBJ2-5	TGTGCCAGCAGCATGCTCCGGGCCGCGGGAGAGACCCAGTACTTC	CASSMLRAAGETQYF
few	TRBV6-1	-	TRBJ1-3	TGTGCCAGCAGACAAACAGTCTCTGAAAACACCATATATTTT	CASRQTVSENTIYF
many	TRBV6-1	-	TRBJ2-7	TGTGCCAGCCAGAAAACAGGGCATAGCTACGAGCAGTACTTC	CASQKTGHSYEQYF
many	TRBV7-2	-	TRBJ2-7	TGTGCCAGCAGCTTAGCAGTCGGACCCTACGAGCAGTACTTC	CASSLAVGPYEQYF
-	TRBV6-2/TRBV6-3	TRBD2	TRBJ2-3	TGTGCCAGCAGCGCCTTTGTAGCGGGAGATGTCGCAGATACGCAGTATTTC	CASSAFVAGDVADTQYF
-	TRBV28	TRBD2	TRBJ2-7	TGTGCCAGCGACGGTAGCGGGGCCGCCCCCTACGAGCAGTACTTC	CASDGSGAAPYEQYF
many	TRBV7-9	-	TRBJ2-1	TGTGCCAGCACCAAAATCTGGAATGAGCAGTTCTTC	CASTKIWNEQFF
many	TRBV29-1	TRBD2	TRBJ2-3	TGCAGCGTTCAAGGGCTAGCGGGATACACAGATACGCAGTATTTT	CSVQGLAGYTDTQYF
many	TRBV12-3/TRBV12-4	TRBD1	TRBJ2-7	TGTGCCAGCAGTTTAGCGACAGGGCCCTACGAGCAGTACTTC	CASSLATGPYEQYF